These T cell receptor beta chains were read from a single sample in a study of radiotherapy plus CTLA-4 blockade in lung cancer. Method: immunoSEQ multiplex PCR; TCRdb's copy keeps in-frame clones and lacks some. The table records around 56,000 clones, roughly 80% of them present only once. Sample: peripheral blood, taken from a patient treated with radiotherapy plus ipilimumab. The source of these receptors is a human donor with non-small cell lung cancer who had a complete response to radiotherapy plus ipilimumab. CDR3s include the opening cysteine and the closing phenylalanine or tryptophan. Fields, in order: clone size, V gene, J gene, CDR3 length, D gene, CDR3 DNA, CDR3 protein. A D gene is named only where the DNA matches it firmly. Only part of the rows carry a size: once, few, many, or a class if the clone is expanded.

size: NA; V: TRBV10-3; J: TRBJ2-7; length: 15; D: NA; DNA: TGTGCCATCAGTGACCATACAGGGAGCTCCTACGAGCAGTACTTC; CDR3: CAISDHTGSSYEQYF
size: NA; V: TRBV7-8; J: TRBJ1-3; length: 17; D: NA; DNA: TGTGCCAGCAGCCCCATACCCAGGGGCCGCTCTGGAAACACCATATATTTT; CDR3: CASSPIPRGRSGNTIYF
size: NA; V: TRBV30; J: TRBJ1-5; length: 14; D: TRBD1; DNA: TGTGCCTGGAGTGTAGGACAGGGTGATCAGCCCCAGCATTTT; CDR3: CAWSVGQGDQPQHF
size: NA; V: TRBV9; J: TRBJ1-6; length: 16; D: NA; DNA: TGTGCCAGCAGCGCACGTCGCGGGGGCGTTAATTCACCCCTCCACTTT; CDR3: CASSARRGGVNSPLHF
size: once; V: TRBV30; J: TRBJ1-5; length: 17; D: NA; DNA: TGTGCCTGGAGTGTAGACAGGTTCCATCGGAGCAATCAGCCCCAGCATTTT; CDR3: CAWSVDRFHRSNQPQHF
size: NA; V: TRBV7-9; J: TRBJ2-3; length: 14; D: TRBD2; DNA: TGTGCCAGCAGCTTAGTTGCGGGAGTAGATACGCAGTATTTT; CDR3: CASSLVAGVDTQYF
size: few; V: TRBV9; J: TRBJ2-1; length: 15; D: NA; DNA: TGTGCCAGCAGCCTCCGAACAAGCTCCTACAATGAGCAGTTCTTC; CDR3: CASSLRTSSYNEQFF
size: NA; V: TRBV5-6; J: TRBJ2-1; length: 14; D: TRBD2; DNA: TGTGCCAGCAGAACCGGACTAGCTGTCAATGAGCAGTTCTTC; CDR3: CASRTGLAVNEQFF
size: NA; V: TRBV4-2; J: TRBJ1-5; length: 15; D: NA; DNA: TGTGCCAGCAGCCAAGATAGCCAGAGCAATCAGCCCCAGCATTTT; CDR3: CASSQDSQSNQPQHF
size: NA; V: TRBV7-9; J: TRBJ1-4; length: 16; D: NA; DNA: TGTGCCAGCAGCTTAGAGGGCGGGTCCTCGACCGGAAAACTGTTTTTT; CDR3: CASSLEGGSSTGKLFF
size: NA; V: TRBV11-2; J: TRBJ1-1; length: 14; D: NA; DNA: TGTGCCAGCAGCTTAGGTCGGACAGACAGAGAAGCTTTCTTT; CDR3: CASSLGRTDREAFF
size: NA; V: TRBV12-2; J: TRBJ2-3; length: 19; D: NA; DNA: TGTGCAAGTCGCTTTCTAGCGGGGGGCCCAATACCGATCACAGATACGCAGTATTTT; CDR3: CASRFLAGGPIPITDTQYF
size: NA; V: TRBV6-6; J: TRBJ2-3; length: 15; D: TRBD2; DNA: TGTGCCAGCAGTTTGACTAGCGGGAGCACAGATACGCAGTATTTT; CDR3: CASSLTSGSTDTQYF
size: NA; V: TRBV2; J: TRBJ2-7; length: 15; D: NA; DNA: TGTGCCAGCAGAGAAGCCCAGGGTCCCTCCTACGAGCAGTACTTC; CDR3: CASREAQGPSYEQYF
size: once; V: TRBV19; J: TRBJ1-1; length: 15; D: TRBD1; DNA: TGTGCCAGTAGTCCCCGGGACAGGTTTTCCACTGAAGCTTTCTTT; CDR3: CASSPRDRFSTEAFF
size: NA; V: TRBV28; J: TRBJ2-1; length: 12; D: NA; DNA: TGTGCCAGCATTGGGGGGTACAATGAGCAGTTCTTC; CDR3: CASIGGYNEQFF
size: NA; V: TRBV7-9; J: TRBJ1-1; length: 16; D: NA; DNA: TGTGCCAGCACGACTGACCGGCAGGGATCGTCCACTGAAGCTTTCTTT; CDR3: CASTTDRQGSSTEAFF
size: few; V: TRBV11-2; J: TRBJ2-5; length: 12; D: NA; DNA: TGTGCCAGCAGCTCCAGGTTTGAGACCCAGTACTTC; CDR3: CASSSRFETQYF
size: NA; V: TRBV7-9; J: TRBJ2-5; length: 12; D: NA; DNA: TGTGCCAGCAGCCCCGCGCAGGGGACCCAGTACTTC; CDR3: CASSPAQGTQYF
size: NA; V: TRBV7-2; J: TRBJ1-2; length: 16; D: NA; DNA: TGTGCCAGCAGCTTAGTATCGGGGATTGGGAACTATGGCTACACCTTC; CDR3: CASSLVSGIGNYGYTF
size: NA; V: TRBV7-9; J: TRBJ1-1; length: 15; D: TRBD1; DNA: TGTGCCAGCAGTTCAGGGACAGGGCTGAACACTGAAGCTTTCTTT; CDR3: CASSSGTGLNTEAFF
size: NA; V: TRBV2; J: TRBJ1-1; length: 16; D: TRBD1; DNA: TGTGCCAGCAGTGGGGCGACAGGGGGTAGGAACACTGAAGCTTTCTTT; CDR3: CASSGATGGRNTEAFF
size: NA; V: TRBV9; J: TRBJ2-1; length: 14; D: NA; DNA: TGTGCCAGCAGCGTAACAGCGGGTAACAATGAGCAGTTCTTC; CDR3: CASSVTAGNNEQFF
size: NA; V: TRBV10-3; J: TRBJ1-1; length: 15; D: NA; DNA: TGTGCCATCAGTGCGCGAACAAGCGCAGACACTGAAGCTTTCTTT; CDR3: CAISARTSADTEAFF